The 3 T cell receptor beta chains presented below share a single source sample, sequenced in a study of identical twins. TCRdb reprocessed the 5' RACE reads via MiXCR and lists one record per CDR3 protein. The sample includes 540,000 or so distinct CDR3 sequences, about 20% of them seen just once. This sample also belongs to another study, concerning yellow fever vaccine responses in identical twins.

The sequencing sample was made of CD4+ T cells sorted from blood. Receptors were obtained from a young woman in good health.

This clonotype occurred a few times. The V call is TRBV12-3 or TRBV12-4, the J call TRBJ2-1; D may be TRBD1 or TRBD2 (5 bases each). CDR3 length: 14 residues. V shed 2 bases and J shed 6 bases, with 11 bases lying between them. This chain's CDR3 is CASSLSRGPNEQFF. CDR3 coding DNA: TGTGCCAGCAGTTTATCCCGGGGCCCCAATGAGCAGTTCTTC.

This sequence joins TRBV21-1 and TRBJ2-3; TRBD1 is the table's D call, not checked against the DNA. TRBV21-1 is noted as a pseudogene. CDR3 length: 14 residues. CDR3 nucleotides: TGTGCCAGCAGAGGAGACAGGGCCGAAGATACGCAGTATTTT. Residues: CASRGDRAEDTQYF.

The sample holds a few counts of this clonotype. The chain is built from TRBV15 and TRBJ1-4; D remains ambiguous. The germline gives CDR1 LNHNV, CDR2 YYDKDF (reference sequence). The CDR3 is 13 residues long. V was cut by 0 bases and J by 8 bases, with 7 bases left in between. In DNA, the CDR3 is TGTGCCACCAGCAGAGAGGAGAGGGAAAAACTGTTTTTT. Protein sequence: CATSREEREKLFF.